Below, 27 T cell receptor beta chains from the same sample are listed, as sequenced in a study of a mutant IDH1 vaccine in newly diagnosed glioma. Specified time point: week 35, safety follow-up. In every dose of vaccine, 300 ug of mutant IDH1 20-mer peptide was given alongside topical imiquimod. Antigens for these TCRs are unknown. Measured with immunoSEQ multiplex PCR; TCRdb has only the in-frame clones, and not every one. This sample carries 50,000 to 70,000 clones, 74% of them seen once, and the ten largest clones take over 4%. Sequencing was performed on PBMCs, taken from a glioma patient whose treatment included an IDH1 peptide vaccine. Receptors were obtained from a man between 45 and 60 years old with glioma.

This clone occurred many times. For the CDR3, the DNA is TGTGCCAGCTCACCTGAACTCCCCCGCAATCAGCCCCAGCATTTT. Translating gives CASSPELPRNQPQHF. The rearrangement uses TRBV18 and TRBJ1-5, with unresolved D. CDR3 length: 15 residues. Germline V gene data show CDR1 as KGHSH and CDR2 as LQKENI. Trimming took 3 bases from V and 2 from J, leaving 11 bases between them.

CDR3 amino acids: CASSWTGGSYEQYF. CDR3 nucleotide sequence: TGTGCCAGCAGCTGGACAGGAGGCTCCTACGAGCAGTACTTC. The chain couples TRBV27 to TRBJ2-7; TRBD1 matches 7 bases. The length of the CDR3 is 14 residues. J was trimmed by 0 bases and V by 6 bases; bases with no gene match: 5. The V gene's germline CDR1 is MNHEY and CDR2 SMNVEV (reference sequence).

The rearrangement uses TRBV29-1 and TRBJ2-1; maybe TRBD1 (5 bases). Germline lookup yields CDR1 SQVTM and CDR2 ANQGSEA. The CDR3 is 12 residues long. The V and J ends lost 5 bases and 7 bases respectively, with 12 bases between them. CDR3 protein: CSVHAGWNEQFF. CDR3 bases: TGCAGCGTTCATGCAGGGTGGAATGAGCAGTTCTTC.

This clone was observed a few times. The chain employs TRBV28 and TRBJ1-3, with unresolved D. Germline assignment: CDR1 MDHEN and CDR2 SYDVKM. V was clipped by 4 bases and J by 10 bases, with 26 bases between them. CDR3 length equals 17 residues. The CDR3 DNA sequence: TGTGCCAGCAGTTCAGCCGGGAGCCGGAGGATTTGGGATACCATATATTTT. Its translation: CASSSAGSRRIWDTIYF.

This chain joins TRBV27 and TRBJ1-4; a weak D match, TRBD1 (6 bases). V was shortened by 3 bases and J by 11 bases, with 16 bases between the two germline ends. This CDR3 spans 14 amino acids. Germline CDR1 is MNHEY and CDR2 is SMNVEV (reference sequence). This chain's CDR3 is CASSFHGGAEKLFF. The DNA of the CDR3 is TGTGCCAGCAGTTTCCATGGGGGGGCTGAGAAACTGTTTTTT. Supplemented by reference TRBV27 and TRBJ1-4, the full variable domain reads EAQVTQNPRYLITVTGKKLTVTCSQNMNHEYMSWYRQDPGLGLRQIYYSMNVEVTDKGDVPEGYKVSRKEKRNFPLILESPSPNQTSLYFCASSFHGGAEKLFFGSGTQLSVL.

The chain links TRBV7-9 to TRBJ2-6; 12 bases are shared with TRBD1. The germline gives CDR1 SEHNR, CDR2 FQNEAQ (reference sequence). After removal of 4 bases from V and 5 bases from J, the junction contained 6 bases not matched to a gene. This CDR3 contains 17 residues. CDR3 nucleotide sequence: TGTGCCAGCAGCTCCGGGACAGGGGGCGCAAGGGCCAACGTCCTGACTTTC. Translating it yields CASSSGTGGARANVLTF.

The chain couples TRBV7-2 to TRBJ2-7, with 11 nucleotides matching TRBD1. The CDR3 is 14 residues long. Germline assignment: CDR1 SGHTA and CDR2 FQGNSA. The V segment lost 4 bases and the J segment 5 bases; nucleotides outside the gene matches: 4. Here the CDR3 reads CASSWTGGKHEQYF. The CDR3 DNA reads TGTGCCAGCAGCTGGACAGGGGGCAAGCACGAGCAGTACTTC.

V and J are TRBV2 and TRBJ1-4, with unresolved D. With 3 bases removed from V and 3 bases from J, the gap between germline ends came to 14 bases. CDR3 length: 16 amino acids. Germline CDR1 SNHLY, CDR2 FYNNEI. The CDR3 region has the DNA TGTGCCAGCAGTGATCCTCGGGCGGACCCTAATGAAAAACTGTTTTTT. This gives the protein CASSDPRADPNEKLFF.

The V call is TRBV7-9, the J call TRBJ1-1, with D possibly TRBD1 on 5 matching bases. This CDR3 contains 15 residues. Germline lookup yields CDR1 SEHNR and CDR2 FQNEAQ (reference sequence). The ends were cut back, 1 base at V and 6 bases at J, with 15 bases in the middle. The CDR3 loop is CASSLESGGLAEAFF. For the CDR3, the DNA is TGTGCCAGCAGCTTAGAGAGTGGGGGATTAGCTGAAGCTTTCTTT.

A word on this clone: Different DNA sequences within this sample yield the same CDR3. The rearrangement uses TRBV29-1 and TRBJ2-2; a possible D gene is TRBD1 (6 bases). Trimming shortened V by 4 bases and J by 5 bases, and 8 bases separated the two germline ends. Germline V gene lookup returns CDR1 SQVTM and CDR2 ANQGSEA. The CDR3 totals 12 residues. CDR3 DNA: TGCAGCGTTGGAGGGGGAACCGGGGAGCTGTTTTTT. Its protein product is CSVGGGTGELFF.

The genes are TRBV5-4 and TRBJ2-1; D call uncertain. CDR3 length: 11 amino acids. The V gene lost 4 bases and the J gene lost 5 bases, with 4 bases spanning the gap. CDR1 and CDR2 (germline): SGHNT, YYREEE (reference sequence). The CDR3 DNA reads TGTGCCAGCAGCCGAGACAATGAGCAGTTCTTC. This gives the protein CASSRDNEQFF.

This rearrangement joins TRBV4-2 to TRBJ2-7; no reliable D call. V lost 0 bases and J lost 2, with 11 bases in between. Germline V lookup: CDR1 LGHNA, CDR2 YNFKEQ. CDR3 length equals 15 residues. The CDR3 loop is CASSQDQQTAYEQYF. As DNA, the CDR3 is TGTGCCAGCAGCCAAGATCAACAGACGGCCTACGAGCAGTACTTC.

This sequence joins TRBV28 and TRBJ1-2, with TRBD1 identical over 9 bases. The CDR3 runs 16 residues. V was clipped by 6 bases and J by 6 bases; unmatched bases: 14. From germline, CDR1 is MDHEN and CDR2 SYDVKM. The CDR3 sequence is CASRPTPGQGVNGYTF. The DNA for the CDR3 is TGTGCCAGCAGACCAACACCGGGACAGGGAGTCAATGGCTACACCTTC.

The rearrangement uses TRBV29-1 and TRBJ2-7, with 8 bases matching TRBD2. Germline CDR1 and CDR2: SQVTM and ANQGSEA. The junction had 6 bases not matched to a gene; V was cut back by 7 bases and J by 4 bases. This CDR3 has 12 amino acids. CDR3 loop: CSAGRGGYEQYF. As DNA, the CDR3 is TGCAGCGCCGGACGGGGGGGTTACGAGCAGTACTTC.

The chain recombines TRBV6-1 with TRBJ2-3; tentative D call: TRBD2 (6 bases). Trimming took 6 bases from V and 2 from J, leaving 15 bases between them. Germline V gives CDR1 MNHNS, CDR2 SASEGT. There are 15 residues in the CDR3. The CDR3 here is CASRGGGSLTDTQYF. The CDR3 coding sequence is TGTGCCAGCAGGGGGGGAGGCTCCCTCACAGATACGCAGTATTTT.

This clone was seen only a few times. The V call is TRBV5-6, the J call TRBJ2-1, with a possible D match to TRBD1 (6 bases). The CDR3 is 15 amino acids. V was pared by 0 bases and J by 7 bases, with 14 bases between. CDR1 and CDR2 (germline): SGHDT, YYEEEE. The chain's CDR3 is CASSLVAGAPNEQFF. In DNA, the CDR3 is TGTGCCAGCAGCTTGGTGGCAGGGGCCCCGAATGAGCAGTTCTTC.

The J gene is TRBJ2-2, the V gene TRBV29-1, with 13 positions matching TRBD2. CDR1 and CDR2 from the germline V gene are SQVTM and ANQGSEA. Germline trimming cut 8 bases from V and 5 bases from J; bases unmatched to any gene: 8. The CDR3 consists of 15 residues. The CDR3 loop is CSTRTSGGYTGELFF. In DNA, the CDR3 is TGCAGCACCCGGACTAGCGGGGGATATACCGGGGAGCTGTTTTTT.

This chain uses TRBV9 with TRBJ2-1, with TRBD1 matching over 7 bases. This CDR3 has 15 amino acids. The V segment lost 4 bases and the J segment 3 bases; nucleotides outside the gene matches: 7. From germline, CDR1 is SGDLS and CDR2 YYNGEE. CDR3 amino acids: CASSPRGQYYNEQFF. The CDR3 DNA sequence: TGTGCCAGCAGCCCCCGGGGACAGTACTACAATGAGCAGTTCTTC.

This chain uses TRBV27 with TRBJ2-4; either TRBD1 or TRBD2 may fit D (5 bases each). CDR1 and CDR2 (germline): MNHEY, SMNVEV (reference sequence). This CDR3 is 15 amino acids long. Trimming shortened V by 0 bases and J by 1 base, and 7 bases separated the two germline ends. CDR3 in DNA: TGTGCCAGCAGTTTATCAGGGACGGCCAAAAACATTCAGTACTTC. Translation: CASSLSGTAKNIQYF.

The chain has TRBV30 and TRBJ1-4, with D possibly matching TRBD1 (5 bases). Trimming shortened V by 1 base and J by 2 bases, and 8 bases separated the two germline ends. The length of the CDR3 is 14 residues. Per germline, CDR1 GTSNPN and CDR2 SVGIG (reference sequence). The CDR3 protein is CAWSGGGTNEKLFF. The CDR3 nucleotides read TGTGCCTGGAGTGGGGGGGGGACTAATGAAAAACTGTTTTTT.

This clone came up a few times. The J gene is TRBJ1-4, the V gene TRBV15; no reliable D call. From germline, CDR1 is LNHNV and CDR2 YYDKDF (reference sequence). This CDR3 contains 16 residues. Deletions cut 0 bases from V and 8 bases from J, with 16 bases between. The chain's CDR3 is CATSRDRGMGDEKLFF. DNA of the CDR3: TGTGCCACCAGCAGAGATAGAGGGATGGGAGACGAAAAACTGTTTTTT.

The CDR3 coding sequence is TGTGCCAGCAGCCAAGCAGGGGCTAAGAACACCGGGGAGCTGTTTTTT. This codes for CASSQAGAKNTGELFF. The chain is built from TRBV27 and TRBJ2-2; D is possibly TRBD1 (6 bases). V was shortened by 6 bases and J by 1 base, with 15 bases between the two germline ends. This CDR3 is 16 amino acids long. Germline assignment: CDR1 MNHEY and CDR2 SMNVEV (reference sequence).

This clone appeared a few times. This chain uses TRBV7-9 with TRBJ2-7, with 12 bases fitting TRBD2. The CDR3 totals 16 residues. CDR1 and CDR2 from the germline V gene are SEHNR and FQNEAQ (reference sequence). Unmatched junction bases numbered 6, after V lost 5 bases and J lost 1 base. CDR3 amino acids: CASSTETSGGSYEQYF. In DNA, the CDR3 is TGTGCCAGCAGCACGGAGACTAGCGGGGGTTCCTACGAGCAGTACTTC.

This clone was observed a few times. The chain employs TRBV11-1 and TRBJ2-7, with D possibly TRBD2 on 5 matching bases. The CDR3 is made up of 12 amino acids. V was clipped by 5 bases and J by 6 bases, with 11 bases between them. The germline V gene encodes CDR1 SGHAT and CDR2 FQDESV (reference sequence). The CDR3 coding sequence is TGTGCCAGCAGCCCCGCGGAGGCCGAGCAGTACTTC. Encoded protein: CASSPAEAEQYF.

This rearrangement joins TRBV5-4 to TRBJ2-4; 8 positions match TRBD2. Losses at the gene ends were 3 bases for V and 3 bases for J; bases not matched to a gene: 5. Per germline, CDR1 SGHNT and CDR2 YYREEE (reference sequence). The CDR3 is made up of 15 amino acids. The CDR3 coding sequence is TGTGCCAGCAGCTCCCAGCGGGAGATCAAAAACATTCAGTACTTC. Translating it yields CASSSQREIKNIQYF. The full variable domain, with the rest looked up from reference TRBV5-4 and TRBJ2-4, is ETGVTQSPTHLIKTRGQQVTLRCSSQSGHNTVSWYQQALGQGPQFIFQYYREEENGRGNFPPRFSGLQFPNYSSELNVNALELDDSALYLCASSSQREIKNIQYFGAGTRLSVL.

CDR3 nucleotides: TGTGCCAGCAGTGTGGACAGGGGGTCGCGTCAGCCCCAGCATTTT. Protein: CASSVDRGSRQPQHF. V usage is TRBV27 and J usage is TRBJ1-5, with 10 bases identical to TRBD1. Looked up from germline, CDR1 is MNHEY and CDR2 is SMNVEV (reference sequence). This CDR3 is 15 amino acids long. Trimming cost V 5 bases and J 6 bases; bases outside gene matches: 7.

In its sample, this clone was seen a few times. J is TRBJ2-7 and V is TRBV16; the match to TRBD1 covers 7 bases. Germline CDR1 is KGHSY and CDR2 is FQNENV. Germline trimming cut 4 bases from V and 0 bases from J; bases unmatched to any gene: 3. The CDR3 is 14 residues long. Here the CDR3 reads CASSLAGGSYEQYF. The CDR3, as DNA: TGTGCCAGCAGCCTCGCAGGGGGCTCCTACGAGCAGTACTTC. Looking up the rest from reference TRBV16 and TRBJ2-7 gives the full variable domain: GEEVAQTPKHLVRGEGQKAKLYCAPIKGHSYVFWYQQVLKNEFKFLISFQNENVFDETGMPKERFSAKCLPNSPCSLEIQATKLEDSAVYFCASSLAGGSYEQYFGPGTRLTVT.